This T cell receptor beta chain was captured by sequencing in a study of T cells after yellow fever vaccination. The sample holds a few counts of this clonotype. TCRdb recomputed calls from the 5' RACE reads with MiXCR, one row per CDR3 protein. Of under 600,000 distinct CDR3 sequences detected, just over 20% appear once; the ten largest clones hold about 16%. The CDR3 runs 15 residues. Germline assignment: CDR1 SGHNT and CDR2 YYREEE (reference sequence). V was clipped by 4 bases and J by 8 bases, with 18 bases between them. The sequencing here drew on PBMCs, taken roughly 23 days after the first yellow fever vaccination. The chain recombines TRBV5-4 with TRBJ2-2, with D perhaps assigned TRBD1 or TRBD2 (5 bases each). This receptor was obtained from a man between 18 and 29 years old who received the YFV17D yellow fever vaccine. The CDR3 nucleotides are TGTGCCAGCAGCGCCGGGGACGTGGGGTTGGGGGAGCTGTTTTTT. Its translation: CASSAGDVGLGELFF. Based on the CDR3 plus reference TRBV5-4 and TRBJ2-2, the full variable domain is ETGVTQSPTHLIKTRGQQVTLRCSSQSGHNTVSWYQQALGQGPQFIFQYYREEENGRGNFPPRFSGLQFPNYSSELNVNALELDDSALYLCASSAGDVGLGELFFGEGSRLTVL.